This T cell receptor beta chain was documented in a study of cytomegalovirus exposure and HLA in healthy donors. About this clone: Its antigen is unidentified.

When sampled, the donors appeared nominally healthy, though they likely had unrecorded immune exposures. General study findings and limits: In a later analysis, productive TCRs from donors in an Asian-associated ancestry cluster reportedly carried fewer N-insertions than the cohort mean. The only immune exposure information that was available was CMV serostatus. About 90% or about 30% of the time was how often most TCR beta V segments were productive, according to an earlier analysis.

Primers for the PCR totalled 60 Vbeta and 13 Jbeta. Sequenced by immunoSEQ multiplex PCR; TCRdb stores in-frame clones only, minus some. Counted here are about 140,000 clones, around three quarters occurring once; the ten biggest clones make up about 6.8%. Sequences were obtained from PBMCs. The clonotype originates from a man aged 35-49 years in good health and CMV-seropositive.

Written as DNA, the CDR3 is TGCAGCGGGGAAACAGGGAACTATGGCTACACCTTC. Amino acids: CSGETGNYGYTF. The J gene is TRBJ1-2, the V gene TRBV29-1; weak D call: TRBD1 (6 bases). The CDR3 runs 12 residues. Trimming cost V 7 bases and J 2 bases, with 11 bases left between them. Germline CDR1 and CDR2: SQVTM and ANQGSEA.